Here is one T cell receptor beta chain with its context. Its antigen is unknown. Read coverage stops 3 residues before the CDR3 terminus; the germline J gene supplies the remainder. The ends were cut back, 8 bases at V and 2 bases at J, with 7 bases in the middle. Germline V gives CDR1 SNHLY, CDR2 FYNNEI. The CDR3 totals 11 residues. The data are from a study of T cells in women clearing cervical HPV infection. Across the study: Cases were women with histologically confirmed HPV16-related CIN3 or worse, including a couple of invasive cancers. Cases' blood sampling followed lesion detection by median about 150 days (90 to 200). General study findings and limits: Combining TCR richness with V gene abundances gave about 0.87 AUC.

Here immunoSEQ multiplex PCR was the method, and the copy in TCRdb shows in-frame clones only, minus some. The table for this sample gives about 30,000 clones. The sequence was obtained from a woman between 18 and 70 years old with a cervical HPV16 infection that either progressed to CIN3+ or cleared (not recorded which). The sequenced sample was blood buffy coat. The rearrangement uses TRBV2 and TRBJ2-7; no firm D call. The CDR3 reads CASVLAYEQYF. CDR3 DNA, as far as it was read: TGTGCCAGCGTCCTAGCCTACGAG.